This passage covers 17 T cell receptor beta chains from one sample sequenced in a study of CD8 T cells in ankylosing spondylitis. General study findings and limits: Several highly homologous variants made up a TCR beta motif, and this motif appeared characteristic of ankylosing spondylitis blood.

No cognate antigen is known for these TCRs. TCRdb called the 5' RACE reads again in MiXCR, with one record for every CDR3 protein. The profile shows roughly 490,000 distinct CDR3 sequences, roughly 5.3% of them singletons. The sequencing sample was made of blood, either unsorted or a sorted T cell fraction (not recorded which). All receptors derive from a male donor with ankylosing spondylitis.

A word on this clonotype: A clone one base away is much larger, so this may be a read error. The CDR3 nucleotides read TGTGCCAGCAGCTTCCAGCGGGGGTCGTACAATGAGCAGTTCTTC. Its protein is CASSFQRGSYNEQFF. The V gene is TRBV7-9, the J gene TRBJ2-1; 8 bases line up with TRBD2. Per the germline V gene, CDR1 is SEHNR and CDR2 is FQNEAQ (reference sequence). V dropped 3 bases and J dropped 4; count of bases not matched to a gene: 5. There are 15 residues in the CDR3. Variable domain in full (rest from reference TRBV7-9 and TRBJ2-1): DTGVSQNPRHKITKRGQNVTFRCDPISEHNRLYWYRQTLGQGPEFLTYFQNEAQLEKSRLLSDRFSAERPKGSFSTLEIQRTEQGDSAMYLCASSFQRGSYNEQFFGPGTRLTVL.

This clonotype showed up many times. The chain combines TRBV12-3 or TRBV12-4 with TRBJ1-5, with D possibly being TRBD1 (5 bases). The CDR3 extends over 15 amino acids. Trimming took off 3 bases at V and 4 bases at J, with 13 bases between the two ends. CDR3 sequence: CASSFGGWGNQPQHF. The CDR3 DNA reads TGTGCCAGCAGTTTTGGGGGGTGGGGGAATCAGCCCCAGCATTTT.

This clonotype was observed many times. The chain carries TRBV12-1 and TRBJ2-1; TRBD2 was called by the table and not checked on the DNA. TRBV12-1 is noted as a pseudogene. CDR3 length: 17 residues. CDR3 bases: TGTGCCAGCAGCCCCTACCTTAGCGGGGTTTCCTACAATGAGCAGTTCTTC. Amino acids: CASSPYLSGVSYNEQFF.

This clonotype has ten or more counts. V is TRBV20-1 and J is TRBJ2-5, with 7 bases matching TRBD2. The germline V gene encodes CDR1 DFQATT and CDR2 SNEGSKA (reference sequence). CDR3 length: 13 residues. Trimming removed 0 bases from V and 6 bases from J; junction bases left unmatched: 4. In DNA form, the CDR3 reads TGCAGTGCTAGAGATAGACTAGCTCAGACCCAGTACTTC. Amino acids: CSARDRLAQTQYF.

In its sample, this clonotype was seen many times. The V gene is TRBV5-1, the J gene TRBJ1-2; 7 nucleotides align to TRBD1. After removal of 3 bases from V and 10 bases from J, the junction contained 9 bases not matched to a gene. Germline values: CDR1 SGHRS, CDR2 YFSETQ. CDR3 length equals 13 residues. The CDR3 sequence is CASSWGRQGAYTF. CDR3 sequence (DNA): TGCGCCAGCAGCTGGGGACGACAGGGAGCCTACACCTTC.

This clonotype was counted a few times. This chain links TRBV5-1 with TRBJ1-4; the D is unclear. Germline CDR1 SGHRS, CDR2 YFSETQ. Trimming stripped 0 bases from V and 0 bases from J, with 6 bases between. The CDR3 consists of 15 residues. Written as DNA, the CDR3 is TGCGCCAGCAGCTTGGGAACGGCAACTAATGAAAAACTGTTTTTT. Encoded protein: CASSLGTATNEKLFF. Combining the CDR3 with reference TRBV5-1 and TRBJ1-4 gives the whole variable domain KAGVTQTPRYLIKTRGQQVTLSCSPISGHRSVSWYQQTPGQGLQFLFEYFSETQRNKGNFPGRFSGRQFSNSRSEMNVSTLELGDSALYLCASSLGTATNEKLFFGSGTQLSVL.

V is TRBV21-1 and J is TRBJ2-7; the DNA was not used to check the table's D call, TRBD2. TRBV21-1 is labeled a pseudogene. This CDR3 comprises 20 residues. The CDR3 DNA is TGTGCCACCTGCAAAGATCCAAGACTAGCGGGAGGAGGATCCCTCTACGAGCAGTACTTC. Protein product: CATCKDPRLAGGGSLYEQYF.

Many counts were recorded for this clonotype. The chain carries TRBV11-2 and TRBJ2-2; 8 positions match TRBD1. This CDR3 comprises 16 residues. J was trimmed by 4 bases and V by 1 base; bases with no gene match: 5. CDR1 and CDR2 (germline): SGHAT, FQNNGV. CDR3 coding DNA: TGTGCCAGCAGCTTAGTCGGGACAGGACCCACCGGGGAGCTGTTTTTT. As protein: CASSLVGTGPTGELFF.

This clonotype was detected many times. For the CDR3, the DNA is TGTGCCAGCAGTATGTATCCGGGAGGGAACACTGAAGCTTTCTTT. It encodes CASSMYPGGNTEAFF. The rearrangement links TRBV28 to TRBJ1-1; D is unresolved. Germline loops: CDR1 MDHEN, CDR2 SYDVKM. This CDR3 region has 15 residues. Trimming stripped 5 bases from V and 1 base from J, with 14 bases between. Complete variable domain (other parts from reference TRBV28 and TRBJ1-1): DVKVTQSSRYLVKRTGEKVFLECVQDMDHENMFWYRQDPGLGLRLIYFSYDVKMKEKGDIPEGYSVSREKKERFSLILESASTNQTSMYLCASSMYPGGNTEAFFGQGTRLTVV.

The V gene is TRBV7-9, the J gene TRBJ2-7; the D is unclear. Trimming cost V 3 bases and J 2 bases, with 17 bases left between them. The CDR3 spans 16 residues. Germline V gives CDR1 SEHNR, CDR2 FQNEAQ (reference sequence). DNA for the CDR3: TGTGCCAGCAGCTTTCCCCCCATTTTCGGTACCTACGAGCAGTACTTC. Its translation: CASSFPPIFGTYEQYF. Filled out from reference TRBV7-9 and TRBJ2-7, the complete variable domain reads DTGVSQNPRHKITKRGQNVTFRCDPISEHNRLYWYRQTLGQGPEFLTYFQNEAQLEKSRLLSDRFSAERPKGSFSTLEIQRTEQGDSAMYLCASSFPPIFGTYEQYFGPGTRLTVT.

Ten or more counts support this clonotype. This chain links TRBV29-1 with TRBJ2-1, with D perhaps TRBD2 (5 bases). Trimming pared 8 bases from V and 1 base from J, leaving 21 bases between. The CDR3 extends over 16 amino acids. The germline V gene encodes CDR1 SQVTM and CDR2 ANQGSEA. CDR3 in amino acids: CSSRPVLGGSYNEQFF. The CDR3 coding sequence is TGCAGCTCGCGGCCGGTACTAGGTGGATCCTACAATGAGCAGTTCTTC.

At least ten counts were recorded for this clonotype. The V and J genes are TRBV29-1 and TRBJ2-1; D perhaps matches TRBD2 (5 bases). Germline assignment: CDR1 SQVTM and CDR2 ANQGSEA. The CDR3 covers 13 residues. V was pared by 6 bases and J by 2 bases, with 11 bases between. The CDR3 reads CSVDGETYNEQFF. The CDR3 DNA reads TGCAGCGTGGACGGGGAGACCTACAATGAGCAGTTCTTC.

This clonotype has a count of ten or more. In DNA form, the CDR3 reads TGCGCCAGCAGCCGGGGACGGGAGCGTAATTCACCCCTCCACTTT. Residues: CASSRGRERNSPLHF. V is TRBV4-1 and J is TRBJ1-6; a weak D match, TRBD1 (5 bases). Trimming removed 4 bases at V and 6 bases at J, with 13 bases between. There are 15 residues in the CDR3. CDR1 and CDR2 from the germline V gene are MGHRA and YSYEKL.

Only a few counts were recorded for this clonotype. The gene calls are TRBV24-1 and TRBJ2-1; D is perhaps TRBD1 (6 bases). Germline CDR1 reads KGHDR; CDR2 reads SFDVKD. This CDR3 is 19 amino acids long. Trimming took off 0 bases at V and 6 bases at J, with 23 bases between the two ends. The CDR3 reads CATSDLRSSGHHSPNEQFF. The CDR3 DNA reads as TGTGCCACCAGTGATTTGCGAAGTTCGGGACATCACAGTCCCAATGAGCAGTTCTTC.

This clonotype was found many times. The rearrangement links TRBV28 to TRBJ1-2; D possibly corresponds to TRBD1 (5 bases). Trimming cost V 2 bases and J 4 bases, with 8 bases left between them. This CDR3 has 13 amino acids. Looked up from germline, CDR1 is MDHEN and CDR2 is SYDVKM. DNA for the CDR3: TGTGCCAGCAGTTTAACGCAGGGCTATGGCTACACCTTC. Protein: CASSLTQGYGYTF.

This clonotype was recorded many times. The chain employs TRBV4-2 and TRBJ1-6; tentatively, D is TRBD1 (6 bases). Trimming left V 1 base short and J 11 bases short, with 12 bases between. Germline V CDR1 and CDR2: LGHNA, YNFKEQ. The CDR3 is made up of 14 amino acids. The CDR3 DNA is TGTGCCAGCAGCCAAGTTGGTGGGGGCGCACCCCTCCACTTT. Translating it yields CASSQVGGGAPLHF.

This clonotype was counted at least ten times. V usage is TRBV5-6 and J usage is TRBJ2-7; weak D call: TRBD2 (6 bases). Between the trimmed V and J ends, which lost 4 bases and 5 bases, there was a span of 19 bases. The germline CDR1 and CDR2 sequences are SGHDT and YYEEEE. This CDR3 has 15 amino acids. DNA for the CDR3: TGTGCCAGCAGCCCTAGGCCAGGGACTCGGGACGAGCAGTACTTC. Translation gives CASSPRPGTRDEQYF.